This TCR beta chain was retrieved from a study of T cell repertoires in cytomegalovirus infection (dated by TCRdb to the late 2010s). Describing the broader study: The HLA type of each donor mattered for the analysis, because public TCR beta signatures pointed to carriage of CMV infection along with the matching HLA type.

This clonotype was seen many times. What antigen it recognizes has not been identified. The record has no base qualities; no much larger clone is one base away. The sequencer was an Illumina HiSeq 1500. Using fastp trimming at Q25 and MiXCR clonotype assembly, TCRdb reanalyzed the public sequencing data and kept in-frame beta chains. For every CDR3 protein sequence, its rows merge into one entry that carries the most common genes and DNA. The sample has 400,000 to 550,000 distinct CDR3 sequences on record, around 10% of them singletons. The ten largest clones represent 10% to 13% of the sample. Study-wide conclusions, independent of this receptor: In both this cohort and an independent cohort of over 350 donors, the cumulative frequency of public TCR beta family members distinguished carriers of CMV infection plus the relevant HLA type. In the ex vivo response, HLA-C-restricted CMV-specific TCR beta clonotypes were dominant, and in two of eight donors the single most frequent clonotype came from this HLA-C-restricted group.

Via the germline V gene, CDR1 is SGHVS and CDR2 FNYEAQ. The CDR3 has 16 amino acids, counting the end cysteine and phenylalanine. The only DNA kept is the CDR3, 48 bases in frame from the first base. Relative to germline, V is 1 base shorter and J is 4 bases shorter, with 14 bases between their ends. Material for sequencing was PBMCs. The rearranged chain carries TRBV7-6 and TRBJ2-1; the D region is possibly TRBD1 or TRBD2, each matching across 6 bases. This TCR was recovered from a human donor in good health (CMV status not recorded). Some clones in this sample may be carry-over from other donors' samples. The DNA sequence follows: TGTGCCAGCAGCTTAGAGGGTCAGGGGACTTACAATGAGCAGTTCTTC. It encodes CASSLEGQGTYNEQFF.